This T cell receptor beta chain was obtained from a study of vaccination effects on CD4 cells after COVID-19. At the level of the study: Participants completed two doses of the BNT162b2 or mRNA-1273 vaccine. Study results and caveats: Substantial clonal contraction characterized both infection- and vaccine-induced clones late after vaccination.

In the case of this clone: Its antigen is still unknown.

CDR3 length: 13 residues. Per the germline V gene, CDR1 is SNHLY and CDR2 is FYNNEI. Trimming took 6 bases from V and 4 from J; bases not matched to a gene: 3. Method: immunoSEQ multiplex PCR; TCRdb's copy keeps in-frame clones and lacks some. Here the sample spans 25,000 to 30,000 clones, about 81% being singletons. Sequencing followed a ViraFEST assay step that expanded antigen-specific CD4+ T cells with viral peptide pools. Upon completion of about eleven days in culture, CD4+ T cells were isolated. Prior SARS-CoV-2 infection was absent in the vaccine recipients, as shown by negative nucleocapsid antibodies. In the cultures, half the medium was exchanged for IL-2 medium on days 3 and 7.

This TCR came from a human donor who received a COVID-19 vaccine. The specimen was CD4+ T cells from PBMCs cultured with SARS-CoV-2 spike peptides, collected before COVID-19 vaccination. This rearrangement joins TRBV2 to TRBJ1-1; TRBD1 agrees at 9 bases. As DNA, the CDR3 is TGTGCCAGCAGGCAGGACAGGGGCACTGAAGCTTTCTTT. Translating gives CASRQDRGTEAFF.